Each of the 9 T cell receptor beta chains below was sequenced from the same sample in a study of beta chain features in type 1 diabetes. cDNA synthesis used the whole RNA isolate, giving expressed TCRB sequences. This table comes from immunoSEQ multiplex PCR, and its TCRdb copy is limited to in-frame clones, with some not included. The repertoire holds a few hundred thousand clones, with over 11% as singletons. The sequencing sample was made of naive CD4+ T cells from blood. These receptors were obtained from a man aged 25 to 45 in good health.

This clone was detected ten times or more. CDR3: CASRRDQGAGSQYF. In DNA, the CDR3 is TGTGCCAGCAGGCGGGACCAAGGAGCGGGATCCCAGTACTTC. The gene calls are TRBV28 and TRBJ2-5; the match to TRBD2 covers 7 bases. Trimming took 6 bases from V and 9 from J; bases not matched to a gene: 13. CDR1 and CDR2 from the germline V gene are MDHEN and SYDVKM. This CDR3 comprises 14 residues.

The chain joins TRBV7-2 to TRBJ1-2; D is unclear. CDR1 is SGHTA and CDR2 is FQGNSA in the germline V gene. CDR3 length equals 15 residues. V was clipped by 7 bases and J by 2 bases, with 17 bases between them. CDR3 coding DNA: TGTGCCAGCACCTTGGGCGCATGGCTGAACTATGGCTACACCTTC. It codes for CASTLGAWLNYGYTF.

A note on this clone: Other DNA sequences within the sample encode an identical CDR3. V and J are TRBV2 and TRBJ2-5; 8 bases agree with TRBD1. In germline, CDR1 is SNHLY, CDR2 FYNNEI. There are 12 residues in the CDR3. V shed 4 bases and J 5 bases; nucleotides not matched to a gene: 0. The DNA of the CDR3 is TGTGCCAGCAGTGGACAGGGGGAGACCCAGTACTTC. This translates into CASSGQGETQYF.

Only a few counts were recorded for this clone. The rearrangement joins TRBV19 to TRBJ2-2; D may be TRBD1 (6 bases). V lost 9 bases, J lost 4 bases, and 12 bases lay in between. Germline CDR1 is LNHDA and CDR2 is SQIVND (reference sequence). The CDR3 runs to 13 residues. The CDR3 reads CARRQVATGELFF. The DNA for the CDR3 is TGTGCCAGAAGACAGGTCGCCACCGGGGAGCTGTTTTTT.

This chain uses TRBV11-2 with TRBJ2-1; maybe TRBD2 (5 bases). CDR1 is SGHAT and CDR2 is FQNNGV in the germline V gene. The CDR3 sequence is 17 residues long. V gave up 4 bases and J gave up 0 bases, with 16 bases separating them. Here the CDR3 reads CASSSQRPYSSYNEQFF. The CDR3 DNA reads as TGTGCCAGCAGCTCCCAGCGGCCCTATAGCTCCTACAATGAGCAGTTCTTC.

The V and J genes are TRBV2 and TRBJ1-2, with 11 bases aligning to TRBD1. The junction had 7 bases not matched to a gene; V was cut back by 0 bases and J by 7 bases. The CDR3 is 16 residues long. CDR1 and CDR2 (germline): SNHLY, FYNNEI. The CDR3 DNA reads TGTGCCAGCAGTGAAGCTCGGGACAGGGGGAATGGTGGCTACACCTTC. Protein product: CASSEARDRGNGGYTF.

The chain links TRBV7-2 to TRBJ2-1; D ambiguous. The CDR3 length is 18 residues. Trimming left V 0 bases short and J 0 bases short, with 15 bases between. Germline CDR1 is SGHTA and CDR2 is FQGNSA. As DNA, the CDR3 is TGTGCCAGCAGCTTAGCGATTTTGATGGATAGCTCCTACAATGAGCAGTTCTTC. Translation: CASSLAILMDSSYNEQFF.

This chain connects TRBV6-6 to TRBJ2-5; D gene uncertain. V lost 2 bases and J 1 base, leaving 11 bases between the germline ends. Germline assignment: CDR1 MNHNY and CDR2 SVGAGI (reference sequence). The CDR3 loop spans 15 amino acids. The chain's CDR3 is CASSYPKGVQETQYF. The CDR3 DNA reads TGTGCCAGCAGTTACCCGAAGGGCGTCCAAGAGACCCAGTACTTC.

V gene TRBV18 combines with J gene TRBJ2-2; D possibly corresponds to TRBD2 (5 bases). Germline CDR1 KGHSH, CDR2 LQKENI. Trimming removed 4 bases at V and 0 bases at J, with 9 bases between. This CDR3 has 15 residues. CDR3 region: CASSQLVPNTGELFF. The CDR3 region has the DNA TGTGCCAGCTCACAACTAGTACCGAACACCGGGGAGCTGTTTTTT.